These 23 T cell receptor beta chains share one sample of origin, sequenced in a study of blood T cell repertoires in COVID-19. Clones were sequenced by immunoSEQ multiplex PCR, and TCRdb holds only the in-frame ones, with some missing. The sample lists around 150,000 clones; approximately 84% were seen once. Sequencing input: peripheral blood. These receptors all come from a human donor in a cohort sampled during active COVID-19.

The CDR3 bases are TGTGCCATCAGTGGCGATTACAATGAGCAGTTCTTC. Translating it yields CAISGDYNEQFF. The rearrangement links TRBV10-3 to TRBJ2-1; no reliable D call. Germline V gene sequence: CDR1 ENHRY, CDR2 SYGVKD. The CDR3 sequence is 12 residues long. Trimming pared 4 bases from V and 4 bases from J, leaving 5 bases between.

V gene TRBV11-2 combines with J gene TRBJ1-3; tentatively, D is TRBD1 (6 bases). The germline gives CDR1 SGHAT, CDR2 FQNNGV. Trimming cost V 5 bases and J 0 bases, with 11 bases left between them. This CDR3 has 15 amino acids. CDR3 loop: CASSQRGYSGNTIYF. In DNA form, the CDR3 reads TGTGCCAGCAGCCAGAGGGGGTACTCTGGAAACACCATATATTTT.

This clone was observed a single time. This chain connects TRBV7-9 to TRBJ1-1; D may be TRBD1 (5 bases). This CDR3 has 17 residues. With 5 bases removed from V and 5 bases from J, the gap between germline ends came to 24 bases. In germline, CDR1 is SEHNR, CDR2 FQNEAQ (reference sequence). As DNA, the CDR3 is TGTGCCAGCAGCCCCCGAAGATTGACAGAAAAAATAACTGAAGCTTTCTTT. Encoded protein: CASSPRRLTEKITEAFF. The full variable domain, completed using reference TRBV7-9 and TRBJ1-1, is DTGVSQNPRHKITKRGQNVTFRCDPISEHNRLYWYRQTLGQGPEFLTYFQNEAQLEKSRLLSDRFSAERPKGSFSTLEIQRTEQGDSAMYLCASSPRRLTEKITEAFFGQGTRLTVV.

The rearrangement joins TRBV12-3 or TRBV12-4 to TRBJ2-2; tentative D call: TRBD2 (5 bases). With 3 bases removed from V and 12 bases from J, the gap between germline ends came to 14 bases. This CDR3 is built from 13 residues. CDR3: CASSLIGGRKLFF. The CDR3 DNA reads TGTGCCAGCAGTTTGATAGGAGGCAGGAAGCTGTTTTTT.

The gene calls are TRBV6-5 and TRBJ1-5; the D gene is possibly TRBD1 (6 bases). The CDR3 is 16 residues long. V lost 4 bases and J lost 1, with 14 bases in between. Germline V gene sequence: CDR1 MNHEY, CDR2 SVGAGI. CDR3 nucleotides: TGTGCCAGCAGTTTGGGCGGGGGCTGGAGCAATCAGCCCCAGCATTTT. Encoded protein: CASSLGGGWSNQPQHF.

The chain carries TRBV18 and TRBJ2-3; TRBD1 is a possible D gene (6 bases). V gave up 1 base and J gave up 1 base, with 15 bases separating them. CDR1 and CDR2 (germline): KGHSH, LQKENI. The CDR3 contains 17 residues. CDR3 sequence reads: CASSPLKSTGRTDTQYF. CDR3 in DNA: TGTGCCAGCTCACCACTGAAATCGACAGGCCGCACAGATACGCAGTATTTT.

The gene calls are TRBV6-1 and TRBJ1-2; D is unresolved. Germline values: CDR1 MNHNS, CDR2 SASEGT. The CDR3 covers 14 residues. V lost 1 base to trimming and J lost 0 bases, with 6 bases between them. The CDR3 protein is CASSEVEANYGYTF. CDR3 bases: TGTGCCAGCAGTGAAGTAGAGGCTAACTATGGCTACACCTTC.

Written as DNA, the CDR3 is TGTGCCAGCAGTTACTCGACACCTGATAGCAATCAGCCCCAGCATTTT. As protein: CASSYSTPDSNQPQHF. This rearrangement joins TRBV6-5 to TRBJ1-5; D is uncertain. CDR3 length equals 16 residues. The germline gives CDR1 MNHEY, CDR2 SVGAGI. Trimming cost V 0 bases and J 0 bases, with 9 bases left between them.

The chain combines TRBV7-2 with TRBJ2-4; maybe TRBD1 (6 bases). The V end was cut by 1 base, the J end by 2 bases, with 12 bases between. Looked up from germline, CDR1 is SGHTA and CDR2 is FQGNSA. There are 16 residues in the CDR3. CDR3 protein: CASSLEVTGPKNIQYF. Here the CDR3 DNA reads TGTGCCAGCAGCTTAGAAGTTACAGGGCCCAAAAACATTCAGTACTTC.

This sequence joins TRBV28 and TRBJ2-3; no clear D. The V gene's germline CDR1 is MDHEN and CDR2 SYDVKM. This CDR3 spans 12 amino acids. Deletions cut 3 bases from V and 4 bases from J, with 5 bases between. The DNA for the CDR3 is TGTGCCAGCAGTTTGTATCCAGATACGCAGTATTTT. This sequence encodes CASSLYPDTQYF.

V gene TRBV5-6 combines with J gene TRBJ2-1; 13 bases agree with TRBD2. The germline gives CDR1 SGHDT, CDR2 YYEEEE. The V and J ends lost 2 bases and 5 bases, in that order; junction bases with no gene match: 4. The CDR3 totals 16 residues. The CDR3 DNA follows: TGTGCCAGCAGCTTCCTCGGGACTAGCGGGGACAATGAGCAGTTCTTC. Translated, it gives CASSFLGTSGDNEQFF.

The rearrangement links TRBV3-1 (or the pseudogene TRBV3-2) to TRBJ1-2, with D possibly matching TRBD1 (5 bases). This CDR3 comprises 14 residues. V gave up 4 bases and J gave up 2 bases, with 11 bases separating them. Germline values: CDR1 LGHDT, CDR2 YNNKEL (reference sequence). This chain's CDR3 is CASSPHGGNYGYTF. The CDR3 region has the DNA TGTGCCAGCAGCCCGCACGGGGGGAACTATGGCTACACCTTC.

In regard to this clone: The junction departs from the called germline gene at one end, perhaps through a read error. The rearrangement links TRBV5-1 to TRBJ2-5, with D unclear. The germline CDR1 and CDR2 sequences are SGHRS and YFSETQ. This CDR3 contains 15 residues. In nucleotides, the CDR3 is TGCGCCAGCAGTTTGGGCAACCCGGTGATAGAGACCCAGTACTTC. Translating gives CASSLGNPVIETQYF. The whole variable domain, filled in from reference TRBV5-1 and TRBJ2-5, reads KAGVTQTPRYLIKTRGQQVTLSCSPISGHRSVSWYQQTPGQGLQFLFEYFSETQRNKGNFPGRFSGRQFSNSRSEMNVSTLELGDSALYLCASSLGNPVIETQYFGPGTRLLVL.

The genes are TRBV7-2 and TRBJ1-4; TRBD1 matches at 7 bases. CDR1 and CDR2 from the germline V gene are SGHTA and FQGNSA. This CDR3 has 14 residues. V shed 6 bases and J 5 bases; nucleotides not matched to a gene: 6. CDR3 in DNA: TGTGCCAGCAGTTTGCAGGGGGAGAATGAAAAACTGTTTTTT. Translating it yields CASSLQGENEKLFF.

Only a few counts were recorded for this clone. The rearrangement joins TRBV2 to TRBJ2-3, with a possible D match to TRBD2 (7 bases). CDR1 SNHLY and CDR2 FYNNEI come from the germline V gene. The CDR3 has 15 amino acids. Trimming stripped 0 bases from V and 5 bases from J, with 12 bases between. In nucleotides, the CDR3 is TGTGCCAGCAGTGAAGCGGGGGGGCGGCGAGATACGCAGTATTTT. Protein product: CASSEAGGRRDTQYF.

The chain joins TRBV4-2 to TRBJ2-5; TRBD2 agrees at 11 bases. The V and J ends lost 0 bases and 2 bases, in that order; junction bases with no gene match: 5. The germline gives CDR1 LGHNA, CDR2 YNFKEQ. This CDR3 is built from 17 residues. The CDR3 region has the DNA TGTGCCAGCAGCCAAGATTTCGCTAGCGGGGGGCAAGAGACCCAGTACTTC. Translating it yields CASSQDFASGGQETQYF.

This chain connects TRBV2 to TRBJ1-5; perhaps TRBD1 as D (5 bases). The CDR3 length is 15 residues. V lost 5 bases and J 0 bases, leaving 11 bases between the germline ends. CDR1 is SNHLY and CDR2 is FYNNEI in the germline V gene. Written as DNA, the CDR3 is TGTGCCAGCAGTTATGACAGCTATAGCAATCAGCCCCAGCATTTT. Encoded protein: CASSYDSYSNQPQHF.

This chain's CDR3 is CASSQDLWRGVPEQFF. The CDR3 DNA sequence: TGCGCCAGCAGCCAAGATCTATGGCGGGGGGTTCCTGAGCAGTTCTTC. The gene calls are TRBV4-3 and TRBJ2-1; TRBD2 matches at 8 bases. In germline, CDR1 is LGHNA, CDR2 YSLEER. This CDR3 comprises 16 residues. J was trimmed by 9 bases and V by 0 bases; bases with no gene match: 10.

This chain uses TRBV5-1 with TRBJ1-5, with a weak D call TRBD1 (6 bases). V gave up 0 bases and J gave up 6 bases, with 10 bases separating them. CDR1 and CDR2 from the germline V gene are SGHRS and YFSETQ. The CDR3 is made up of 14 amino acids. CDR3 nucleotide sequence: TGCGCCAGCAGCTTGGGGGGGGGCGTTCAGCCCCAGCATTTT. This translates into CASSLGGGVQPQHF.

This chain uses TRBV5-4 with TRBJ2-3; 10 bases fit TRBD2. The germline V gene has CDR1 SGHNT and CDR2 YYREEE (reference sequence). This CDR3 has 15 amino acids. Losses at the gene ends were 1 base for V and 3 bases for J; bases not matched to a gene: 2. This CDR3 is CASSLSGGGTDTQYF. The CDR3 DNA is TGTGCCAGCAGCTTGAGCGGGGGGGGGACAGATACGCAGTATTTT.

V gene TRBV6-5 combines with J gene TRBJ2-5; 7 nucleotides line up with TRBD1. Unmatched junction bases numbered 7, after V lost 5 bases and J lost 4 bases. CDR3 length: 14 residues. CDR1 is MNHEY and CDR2 is SVGAGI in the germline V gene. The CDR3 region is CASSPDRPGETQYF. In DNA, the CDR3 is TGTGCCAGCAGTCCGGACAGGCCGGGAGAGACCCAGTACTTC.

This clone was seen more than once but under ten times. V gene TRBV6-5 combines with J gene TRBJ2-7, with a weak D call TRBD2 (6 bases). Looked up from germline, CDR1 is MNHEY and CDR2 is SVGAGI. This CDR3 spans 13 amino acids. Trimming left V 5 bases short and J 0 bases short, with 8 bases between. This CDR3 reads CASSLDYSYEQYF. The CDR3 nucleotides read TGTGCCAGCAGTCTGGACTACTCCTACGAGCAGTACTTC.

This chain uses TRBV9 with TRBJ2-5; TRBD2 matches at 7 bases. This CDR3 has 14 residues. V gave up 2 bases and J gave up 5 bases; unmatched junction bases: 6. CDR1 SGDLS and CDR2 YYNGEE come from the germline V gene. Here the CDR3 DNA reads TGTGCCAGCAGCGTCACGGCGGGGGTGGAGACCCAGTACTTC. Its protein product is CASSVTAGVETQYF. Full variable domain (rest looked up from reference TRBV9 and TRBJ2-5): DSGVTQTPKHLITATGQRVTLRCSPRSGDLSVYWYQQSLDQGLQFLIQYYNGEERAKGNILERFSAQQFPDLHSELNLSSLELGDSALYFCASSVTAGVETQYFGPGTRLLVL.